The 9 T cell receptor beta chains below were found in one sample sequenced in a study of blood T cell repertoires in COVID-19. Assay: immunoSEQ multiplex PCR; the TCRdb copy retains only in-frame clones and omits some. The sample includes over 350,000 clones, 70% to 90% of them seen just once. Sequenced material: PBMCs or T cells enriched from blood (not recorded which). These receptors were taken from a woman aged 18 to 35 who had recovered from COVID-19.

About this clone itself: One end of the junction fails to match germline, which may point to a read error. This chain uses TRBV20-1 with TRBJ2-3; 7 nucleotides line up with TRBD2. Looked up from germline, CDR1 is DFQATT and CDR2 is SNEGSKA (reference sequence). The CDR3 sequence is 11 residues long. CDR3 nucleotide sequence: TGCAGTGCTACGAGAGCCAGGGAGGGCGATTTT. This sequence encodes CSATRAREGDF.

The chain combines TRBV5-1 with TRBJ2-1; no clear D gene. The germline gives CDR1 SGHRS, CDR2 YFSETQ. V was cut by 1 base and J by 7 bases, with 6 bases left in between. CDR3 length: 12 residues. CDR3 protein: CASSLYGNEQFF. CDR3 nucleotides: TGCGCCAGCAGCTTGTACGGTAATGAGCAGTTCTTC.

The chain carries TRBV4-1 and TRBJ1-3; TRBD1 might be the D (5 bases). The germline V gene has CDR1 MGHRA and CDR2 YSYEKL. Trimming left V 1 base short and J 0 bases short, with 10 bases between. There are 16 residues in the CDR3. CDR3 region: CASSQADTSSGNTIYF. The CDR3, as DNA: TGCGCCAGCAGCCAAGCGGACACAAGCTCTGGAAACACCATATATTTT.

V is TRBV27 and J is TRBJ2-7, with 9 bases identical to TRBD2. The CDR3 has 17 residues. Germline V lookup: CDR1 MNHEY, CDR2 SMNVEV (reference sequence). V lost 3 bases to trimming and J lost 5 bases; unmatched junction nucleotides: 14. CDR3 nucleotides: TGTGCCAGCAGTTTCCCGCGGGCTAGCGGGGAAAACGACGAGCAGTACTTC. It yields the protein CASSFPRASGENDEQYF.

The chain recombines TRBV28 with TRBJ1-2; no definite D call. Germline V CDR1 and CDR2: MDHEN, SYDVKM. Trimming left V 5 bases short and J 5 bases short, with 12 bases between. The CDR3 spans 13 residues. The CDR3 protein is CASSPDWSYGYTF. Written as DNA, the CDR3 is TGTGCCAGCAGTCCGGACTGGTCTTATGGCTACACCTTC.

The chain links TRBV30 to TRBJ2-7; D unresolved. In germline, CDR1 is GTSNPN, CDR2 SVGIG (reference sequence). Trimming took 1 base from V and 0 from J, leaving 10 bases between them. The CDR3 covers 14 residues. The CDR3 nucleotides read TGTGCCTGGAGTGATGGAGCAAGCTCCTACGAGCAGTACTTC. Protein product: CAWSDGASSYEQYF.

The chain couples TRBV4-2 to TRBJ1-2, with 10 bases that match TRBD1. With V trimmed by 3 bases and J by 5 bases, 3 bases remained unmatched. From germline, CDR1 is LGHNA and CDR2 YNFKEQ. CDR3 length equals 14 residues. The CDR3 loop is CASSQDRGGYGYTF. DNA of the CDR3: TGTGCCAGCAGCCAGGACAGGGGGGGATATGGCTACACCTTC.

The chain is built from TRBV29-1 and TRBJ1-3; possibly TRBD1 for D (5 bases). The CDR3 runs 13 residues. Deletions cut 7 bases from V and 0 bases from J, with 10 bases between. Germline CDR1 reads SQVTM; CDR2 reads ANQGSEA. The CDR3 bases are TGCAGCGGGCTGGGGCACTCTGGAAACACCATATATTTT. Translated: CSGLGHSGNTIYF.

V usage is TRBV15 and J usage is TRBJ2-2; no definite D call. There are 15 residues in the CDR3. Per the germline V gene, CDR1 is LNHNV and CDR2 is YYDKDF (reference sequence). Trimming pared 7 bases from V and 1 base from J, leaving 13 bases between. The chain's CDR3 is CATTQETKNTGELFF. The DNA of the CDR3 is TGTGCCACCACGCAAGAAACAAAGAACACCGGGGAGCTGTTTTTT. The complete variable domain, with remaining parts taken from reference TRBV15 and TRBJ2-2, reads DAMVIQNPRYQVTQFGKPVTLSCSQTLNHNVMYWYQQKSSQAPKLLFHYYDKDFNNEADTPDNFQSRRPNTSFCFLDIRSPGLGDTAMYLCATTQETKNTGELFFGEGSRLTVL.